One and the same sample provided the 32 T cell receptor beta chains below, sequenced in a study of T cells expressing NK-cell markers. From its re-call of the 5' RACE reads, TCRdb lists each CDR3 protein once, without DNA. The sample has some 390,000 distinct CDR3 sequences. The sample comprised blood T cells: a sorted CD56 or NKG2C T cell subset, CD4+ or CD8+ T cells, or bulk PBMC T cells (not recorded which). All receptors derive from a woman in her forties or fifties in good health.

The chain joins TRBV5-5 to TRBJ2-2; TCRdb reports TRBD1, a call that lacks DNA to check it against. From germline, CDR1 is SGHKS and CDR2 YYEKEE (reference sequence). CDR3 length: 14 residues. The CDR3 spells CASSLVSGAGELFF.

This sequence joins TRBV7-8 and TRBJ2-3; checking the TCRdb D call of TRBD2 is not possible without DNA. Germline V CDR1 and CDR2: SGHVS, FQNEAQ. The CDR3 is 14 residues long. CDR3 residues: CASSPRRAGDTQYF.

This chain uses TRBV5-1 with TRBJ2-5; as DNA is missing, the TRBD1 call by TCRdb cannot be tested. The CDR3 length is 16 residues. Germline values: CDR1 SGHRS, CDR2 YFSETQ. The CDR3 sequence is CASSLAGQGGSETQYF.

This chain links TRBV7-9 with TRBJ2-4; absent DNA, TCRdb's TRBD1 call cannot be checked. The CDR3 is 14 amino acids. Germline V CDR1 and CDR2: SEHNR, FQNEAQ (reference sequence). The CDR3 is CASSLGTYKNIQYF.

J is TRBJ2-1 and V is TRBV24-1; lacking DNA, the TRBD2 call made by TCRdb goes unchecked. CDR3 length: 17 residues. Germline assignment: CDR1 KGHDR and CDR2 SFDVKD. The CDR3 is CATSDAGTSGAYNEQFF.

This CDR3 is CASTTDPGSPYEQYF. The chain combines TRBV28 with TRBJ2-7; the D gene TCRdb calls, TRBD1, cannot be checked with no DNA. CDR3 length: 15 residues. Germline assignment: CDR1 MDHEN and CDR2 SYDVKM. The variable domain in full, with the rest retrieved from reference TRBV28 and TRBJ2-7, is DVKVTQSSRYLVKRTGEKVFLECVQDMDHENMFWYRQDPGLGLRLIYFSYDVKMKEKGDIPEGYSVSREKKERFSLILESASTNQTSMYLCASTTDPGSPYEQYFGPGTRLTVT.

The CDR3 loop reads CASSLRTGGNGYTF. The chain couples TRBV14 to TRBJ1-2; the TCRdb D gene call, TRBD1, has no DNA to confirm it. Germline lookup yields CDR1 SGHDN and CDR2 FVKESK. The length of the CDR3 is 14 residues.

The chain joins TRBV14 to TRBJ2-7; TCRdb outputs TRBD2, but without DNA this stays unchecked. Germline CDR1 and CDR2: SGHDN and FVKESK. CDR3 size: 14 residues. CDR3: CASSQPGLAGKQYF.

The V call is TRBV19, the J call TRBJ2-5; TCRdb returns TRBD1, unconfirmable since there is no DNA. The CDR3 runs to 19 residues. CDR1 is LNHDA and CDR2 is SQIVND in the germline V gene (reference sequence). CDR3 region: CASSIGLVGTGGHQETQYF.

This chain links TRBV5-1 with TRBJ2-2. This CDR3 spans 13 amino acids. The germline V gene encodes CDR1 SGHRS and CDR2 YFSETQ. The CDR3 protein is CASSYDILGELFF. The full variable domain, its missing parts supplied by reference TRBV5-1 and TRBJ2-2, is KAGVTQTPRYLIKTRGQQVTLSCSPISGHRSVSWYQQTPGQGLQFLFEYFSETQRNKGNFPGRFSGRQFSNSRSEMNVSTLELGDSALYLCASSYDILGELFFGEGSRLTVL.

V gene TRBV15 combines with J gene TRBJ2-5; the TCRdb D gene call, TRBD1, has no DNA to confirm it. This CDR3 has 15 residues. Germline loops: CDR1 LNHNV, CDR2 YYDKDF (reference sequence). The CDR3 region is CATSGGTGEFETQYF.

The chain employs TRBV5-1 and TRBJ2-7; TCRdb proposes TRBD1, but this gene call is untestable without DNA. This CDR3 comprises 15 residues. CDR1 and CDR2 from the germline V gene are SGHRS and YFSETQ. CDR3: CASSPGGQGFYEQYF.

V usage is TRBV6-5 and J usage is TRBJ1-6; TCRdb outputs TRBD1, but without DNA this stays unchecked. The CDR3 has 17 amino acids. Germline V gene data show CDR1 as MNHEY and CDR2 as SVGAGI. The CDR3 sequence: CASSGTGSGSYNSPLHF.

CDR3: CASTKSGRAYNEQFF. V is TRBV7-2 and J is TRBJ2-1. Germline V gene sequence: CDR1 SGHTA, CDR2 FQGNSA. The CDR3 has 15 amino acids.

CDR3 loop: CASSLKGYYPNTGELFF. The V and J genes are TRBV27 and TRBJ2-2; TCRdb lists TRBD2, though no DNA is available to test this call. The CDR3 covers 17 residues. Germline assignment: CDR1 MNHEY and CDR2 SMNVEV (reference sequence).

The V gene is TRBV4-1, the J gene TRBJ2-1; lacking DNA, the TRBD1 call made by TCRdb goes unchecked. CDR1 MGHRA and CDR2 YSYEKL come from the germline V gene. CDR3 length: 15 residues. The CDR3 loop is CASSQDNRPRGEQFF.

The rearrangement uses TRBV20-1 and TRBJ2-1; the D call of TRBD1 rests on TCRdb alone, since no DNA is present to check it. From germline, CDR1 is DFQATT and CDR2 SNEGSKA (reference sequence). The CDR3 contains 13 residues. This CDR3 reads CSASGQGYGEQFF.

The rearrangement links TRBV6-5 to TRBJ2-5; TCRdb reports TRBD2, a call that lacks DNA to check it against. The CDR3 length is 13 residues. Germline V lookup: CDR1 MNHEY, CDR2 SVGAGI. The CDR3 loop is CASRGSAGETQYF.

The V gene is TRBV20-1, the J gene TRBJ1-2; absent DNA, TCRdb's TRBD1 call cannot be checked. The CDR3 is 15 residues long. Per the germline V gene, CDR1 is DFQATT and CDR2 is SNEGSKA (reference sequence). CDR3 protein: CSARRQGRFGSGYTF.

The rearrangement joins TRBV15 to TRBJ2-7. Germline CDR1 reads LNHNV; CDR2 reads YYDKDF (reference sequence). There are 15 residues in the CDR3. The CDR3 reads CATSRDLDSSYEQYF. The full variable domain, its missing parts supplied by reference TRBV15 and TRBJ2-7, is DAMVIQNPRYQVTQFGKPVTLSCSQTLNHNVMYWYQQKSSQAPKLLFHYYDKDFNNEADTPDNFQSRRPNTSFCFLDIRSPGLGDTAMYLCATSRDLDSSYEQYFGPGTRLTVT.

The chain uses TRBV11-3 and TRBJ2-1; TCRdb's D gene call, TRBD2, goes unchecked for lack of DNA. The germline gives CDR1 SGHNT, CDR2 YENEEA. CDR3 length: 15 amino acids. CDR3 loop: CASSPVSPSYNEQFF. The full variable domain, rest sourced from reference TRBV11-3 and TRBJ2-1, is EAGVVQSPRYKIIEKKQPVAFWCNPISGHNTLYWYLQNLGQGPELLIRYENEEAVDDSQLPKDRFSAERLKGVDSTLKIQPAELGDSAVYLCASSPVSPSYNEQFFGPGTRLTVL.

The chain combines TRBV7-2 with TRBJ2-7; TCRdb's D gene call, TRBD2, goes unchecked for lack of DNA. The CDR3 runs to 11 residues. CDR1 and CDR2 from the germline V gene are SGHTA and FQGNSA. This CDR3 is CASSALYEQYF. The full variable domain, with the rest looked up from reference TRBV7-2 and TRBJ2-7, is GAGVSQSPSNKVTEKGKDVELRCDPISGHTALYWYRQSLGQGLEFLIYFQGNSAPDKSGLPSDRFSAERTGGSVSTLTIQRTQQEDSAVYLCASSALYEQYFGPGTRLTVT.

The chain uses TRBV7-3 and TRBJ2-1. Germline V gives CDR1 SGHTA, CDR2 FQGTGA. The CDR3 totals 16 residues. CDR3 in amino acids: CASSFLTSDSYNEQFF.

The rearrangement links TRBV18 to TRBJ2-2; TCRdb returns TRBD1, unconfirmable since there is no DNA. From germline, CDR1 is KGHSH and CDR2 LQKENI. The CDR3 is 16 amino acids. The CDR3: CASSPTGQGLAGELFF.

This chain links TRBV3-1 with TRBJ2-4; TCRdb returns TRBD1, unconfirmable since there is no DNA. Germline CDR1 LGHDT, CDR2 YNNKEL (reference sequence). The CDR3 is 21 residues long. Here the CDR3 reads CASSLNKAGQGTLIAKNIQYF.

This chain joins TRBV30 and TRBJ2-1; TCRdb gives TRBD2 as the D gene, but with no DNA this cannot be confirmed. The CDR3 is made up of 13 amino acids. Looked up from germline, CDR1 is GTSNPN and CDR2 is SVGIG (reference sequence). The CDR3 sequence: CAWVASGSISQFF.

This chain joins TRBV27 and TRBJ2-5; TCRdb designates TRBD2, a call that cannot be tested without DNA. The length of the CDR3 is 14 residues. Looked up from germline, CDR1 is MNHEY and CDR2 is SMNVEV (reference sequence). The CDR3: CASRGTRVPETQYF.

The genes are TRBV12-5 and TRBJ2-5; the TRBD1 assignment by TCRdb is unverifiable without DNA. CDR1 LGHNT and CDR2 FRNRAP come from the germline V gene. This CDR3 spans 15 amino acids. This chain's CDR3 is CASGLFQGGEETQYF.

This sequence joins TRBV12-3 or TRBV12-4 and TRBJ1-5; without DNA, the TCRdb call of TRBD1 cannot be checked. The CDR3 sequence is 15 residues long. The CDR3 is CASSLTGGYFQPQHF.

The chain has TRBV5-5 and TRBJ2-1; TCRdb returns TRBD2, unconfirmable since there is no DNA. The CDR3 has 16 residues. Germline CDR1 and CDR2: SGHKS and YYEKEE (reference sequence). The CDR3 loop reads CASSLNKASGMNEQFF.

CDR3 residues: CASRTGTSGSPTYEQFF. The V gene is TRBV6-6, the J gene TRBJ2-1; TCRdb lists TRBD2, though no DNA is available to test this call. This CDR3 is 17 amino acids long. CDR1 and CDR2 from the germline V gene are MNHNY and SVGAGI (reference sequence).

This sequence joins TRBV10-1 and TRBJ2-7; as DNA is missing, the TRBD1 call by TCRdb cannot be tested. Germline assignment: CDR1 WNHNN and CDR2 SYGVQD (reference sequence). The CDR3 has 12 residues. The CDR3 loop is CATGQSNYEQYF.